A single sample gave rise to the 20 T cell receptor beta chains below, sequenced in a study of blood T cells in healthy people across ages. Using a J-beta primer mix together with a sample-barcoded 5' primer, a second PCR was run for roughly 7 to 11 cycles. TCRdb used MiXCR to reprocess the 5' RACE reads, holding one entry per CDR3 protein. The sample has 1.5 million to 2 million distinct CDR3 sequences, approximately 30% seen once. The specimen was blood. Receptor source: a woman in her 30s in good health.

To note about this clonotype: The junction departs from the called germline gene at one end, perhaps through a read error. The chain couples TRBV7-9 to TRBJ1-2, with TRBD1 matching over 7 bases. The length of the CDR3 is 14 residues. Germline CDR1 is SEHNR and CDR2 is FQNEAQ (reference sequence). In DNA form, the CDR3 reads TGTGTCAGCAGCTCCCGGGGACAGCTAGATGGCTACACCTTC. Residues: CVSSSRGQLDGYTF.

This chain joins TRBV15 and TRBJ2-5, with D possibly matching TRBD1 (6 bases). Trimming stripped 5 bases from V and 11 bases from J, with 18 bases between. Germline loops: CDR1 LNHNV, CDR2 YYDKDF (reference sequence). This CDR3 is 13 amino acids long. The CDR3 nucleotides are TGTGCCACCAGCCCTTCGGTAGCAGGACAGCAGTACTTC. It encodes CATSPSVAGQQYF.

This clonotype was observed a few times. J is TRBJ2-1 and V is TRBV15; TRBD2 is a possible D gene (5 bases). Trimming pared 0 bases from V and 6 bases from J, leaving 9 bases between. The CDR3 has 14 residues. Germline assignment: CDR1 LNHNV and CDR2 YYDKDF (reference sequence). The CDR3 protein is CATSRDRAGNEQFF. The DNA for the CDR3 is TGTGCCACCAGCAGAGATCGCGCGGGCAATGAGCAGTTCTTC.

This clonotype occurred a few times. This sequence joins TRBV25-1 and TRBJ1-2; 7 nucleotides align to TRBD1. The CDR3 runs 13 residues. The V segment lost 2 bases and the J segment 4 bases; nucleotides outside the gene matches: 1. Germline-derived CDR1 and CDR2 are MGHDK and SYGVNS. The CDR3 DNA follows: TGTGCCAGCAGTGAAGGACAGGTCTATGGCTACACCTTC. Its translation: CASSEGQVYGYTF.

This clonotype was recorded a few times. The chain uses TRBV5-5 and TRBJ2-1, with 8 positions matching TRBD1. Germline CDR1 reads SGHKS; CDR2 reads YYEKEE (reference sequence). The CDR3 runs 16 residues. V trimming: 3 bases; J trimming: 5 bases; junction bases outside the gene matches: 10. In DNA, the CDR3 is TGTGCCAGCAGCTCGCTACTAGGGACAGGAGACAATGAGCAGTTCTTC. Its translation: CASSSLLGTGDNEQFF.

The genes are TRBV12-3 or TRBV12-4 and TRBJ1-1, with unresolved D. The CDR3 extends over 13 amino acids. V gave up 3 bases and J gave up 3 bases, with 8 bases separating them. The CDR3 is CASSFIEDTEAFF. The CDR3 bases are TGTGCCAGCAGTTTCATAGAGGACACTGAAGCTTTCTTT.

This clonotype was recorded at least ten times. V and J are TRBV24-1 and TRBJ2-1, with no clear D. The V and J ends lost 4 bases and 6 bases respectively, with 12 bases between them. This CDR3 comprises 14 residues. The V gene's germline CDR1 is KGHDR and CDR2 SFDVKD. The CDR3 DNA follows: TGTGCCACCAGTGAGCCCCCTCCTCCCAATGAGCAGTTCTTC. It specifies CATSEPPPPNEQFF.

This clonotype was recorded at least ten times. The rearrangement uses TRBV12-3 or TRBV12-4 and TRBJ2-3; D uncertain. Trimming shortened V by 8 bases and J by 6 bases, and 9 bases separated the two germline ends. The CDR3 spans 11 residues. Here the CDR3 DNA reads TGTGCCAGCCAGGCCATTGATACGCAGTATTTT. Its translation is CASQAIDTQYF.

The V gene is TRBV10-3, the J gene TRBJ2-1, with TRBD2 identical over 7 bases. V lost 5 bases to trimming and J lost 7 bases; unmatched junction nucleotides: 11. Germline assignment: CDR1 ENHRY and CDR2 SYGVKD. The CDR3 has 15 residues. CDR3 amino acids: CAISPRLAGRNEQFF. The CDR3 DNA sequence: TGTGCCATCAGTCCCCGACTAGCCGGACGAAATGAGCAGTTCTTC.

The sample holds many counts of this clonotype. The rearrangement links TRBV6-5 to TRBJ2-1; tentatively, D is TRBD1 or TRBD2 (5 bases each). V was clipped by 7 bases and J by 9 bases, with 13 bases between them. CDR1 and CDR2 (germline): MNHEY, SVGAGI. The CDR3 is 12 amino acids. As DNA, the CDR3 is TGTGCCAGCATCGGGACCCCCGGTGAGCAGTTCTTC. This translates into CASIGTPGEQFF.

This clonotype was picked up a small number of times. V usage is TRBV20-1 and J usage is TRBJ2-3, with a tentative D call TRBD2 (6 bases). The CDR3 sequence is 14 residues long. Trimming took off 1 base at V and 5 bases at J, with 13 bases between the two ends. Per germline, CDR1 DFQATT and CDR2 SNEGSKA (reference sequence). CDR3 residues: CSARVPGLVDTQYF. CDR3 in DNA: TGCAGTGCTAGAGTTCCGGGACTGGTAGATACGCAGTATTTT.

V gene TRBV4-1 combines with J gene TRBJ2-7, with 7 bases identical to TRBD1. Per the germline V gene, CDR1 is MGHRA and CDR2 is YSYEKL. V lost 10 bases, J lost 4 bases, and 10 bases stayed unmatched. CDR3 size: 13 residues. In DNA form, the CDR3 reads TGCGCCACTTTGGACAGGCTAAATTACGAGCAGTACTTC. Its protein product is CATLDRLNYEQYF.

The rearrangement joins TRBV7-3 to TRBJ2-5, with 7 nucleotides matching TRBD2. There are 13 residues in the CDR3. The V segment lost 5 bases and the J segment 11 bases; nucleotides outside the gene matches: 11. The germline gives CDR1 SGHTA, CDR2 FQGTGA. CDR3 bases: TGTGCCAGCAGCACGGGACTAAAGAATGAGCAGTACTTC. Protein: CASSTGLKNEQYF.

The V and J genes are TRBV2 and TRBJ2-5; D is unclear. This CDR3 comprises 10 residues. CDR1 and CDR2 (germline): SNHLY, FYNNEI. V was cut by 9 bases and J by 2 bases, with 4 bases left in between. In DNA, the CDR3 is TGTGCCAGACAGCAAGAGACCCAGTACTTC. The encoded protein is CARQQETQYF.

There are many counts of this clonotype. The chain uses TRBV4-1 and TRBJ2-7, with TRBD2 matching 8 bases. The germline V gene has CDR1 MGHRA and CDR2 YSYEKL. This CDR3 is built from 15 residues. V was pared by 0 bases and J by 2 bases, with 3 bases of the junction left unmatched. DNA for the CDR3: TGCGCCAGCAGCCAAGATGGTAGCGGGGCCTACGAGCAGTACTTC. It specifies CASSQDGSGAYEQYF.

This clonotype was recorded many times. V and J are TRBV6-5 and TRBJ2-7; no clear D. Looked up from germline, CDR1 is MNHEY and CDR2 is SVGAGI. V was cut by 2 bases and J by 0 bases, with 17 bases left in between. CDR3 size: 17 residues. CDR3 region: CASSYPLFSGSSYEQYF. The CDR3 region has the DNA TGTGCCAGCAGTTACCCTCTTTTCTCGGGCAGCTCCTACGAGCAGTACTTC.

V gene TRBV11-2 combines with J gene TRBJ1-2, with D perhaps matching TRBD1 (6 bases). Germline V gives CDR1 SGHAT, CDR2 FQNNGV. The CDR3 has 15 residues. Trimming took 5 bases from V and 4 from J, leaving 17 bases between them. The chain's CDR3 is CASSPDSLVVYGYTF. The DNA of the CDR3 is TGTGCCAGCAGCCCGGACAGCCTGGTCGTCTATGGCTACACCTTC. Full variable domain (remainder filled in from reference TRBV11-2 and TRBJ1-2): EAGVAQSPRYKIIEKRQSVAFWCNPISGHATLYWYQQILGQGPKLLIQFQNNGVVDDSQLPKDRFSAERLKGVDSTLKIQPAKLEDSAVYLCASSPDSLVVYGYTFGSGTRLTVV.

The chain combines TRBV5-6 with TRBJ1-2; the D gene is possibly TRBD1 (6 bases). Trimming cost V 1 base and J 7 bases, with 14 bases left between them. In germline, CDR1 is SGHDT, CDR2 YYEEEE. The CDR3 is 14 amino acids. CDR3 DNA: TGTGCCAGCAGCTTGTCACCGGACAGAAGTGGCTACACCTTC. Protein product: CASSLSPDRSGYTF. Variable domain in full (rest from reference TRBV5-6 and TRBJ1-2): DAGVTQSPTHLIKTRGQQVTLRCSPKSGHDTVSWYQQALGQGPQFIFQYYEEEERQRGNFPDRFSGHQFPNYSSELNVNALLLGDSALYLCASSLSPDRSGYTFGSGTRLTVV.

The chain joins TRBV3-1 to TRBJ1-3; the D gene is possibly TRBD1 (5 bases). The CDR3 sequence is 16 residues long. Between the trimmed V and J ends, which lost 8 bases and 0 bases, there was a span of 17 bases. CDR1 and CDR2 from the germline V gene are LGHDT and YNNKEL (reference sequence). For the CDR3, the DNA is TGTGCCAGCGGGTGGGGCCAGGCCAACTCTGGAAACACCATATATTTT. It is translated as CASGWGQANSGNTIYF.

The sample holds many counts of this clonotype. The chain is built from TRBV27 and TRBJ2-1, with D possibly called TRBD1 or TRBD2 (5 bases each). The CDR3 has 15 residues. V was pared by 3 bases and J by 0 bases, with 9 bases between. Germline V gene sequence: CDR1 MNHEY, CDR2 SMNVEV (reference sequence). CDR3 residues: CASSLGPTSYNEQFF. The CDR3 coding sequence is TGTGCCAGCAGTTTGGGACCCACCTCCTACAATGAGCAGTTCTTC.